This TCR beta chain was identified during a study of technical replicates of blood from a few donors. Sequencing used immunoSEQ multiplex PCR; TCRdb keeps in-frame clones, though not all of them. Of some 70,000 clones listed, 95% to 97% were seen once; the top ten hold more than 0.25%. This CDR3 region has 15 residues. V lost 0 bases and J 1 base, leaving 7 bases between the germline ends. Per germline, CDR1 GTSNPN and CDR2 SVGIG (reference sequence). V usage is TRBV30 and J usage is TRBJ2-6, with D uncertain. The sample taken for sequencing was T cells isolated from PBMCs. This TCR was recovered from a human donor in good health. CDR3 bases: TGTGCCTGGAGTGTCTCTAGGTCTGGGGCCAACGTCCTGACTTTC. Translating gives CAWSVSRSGANVLTF.